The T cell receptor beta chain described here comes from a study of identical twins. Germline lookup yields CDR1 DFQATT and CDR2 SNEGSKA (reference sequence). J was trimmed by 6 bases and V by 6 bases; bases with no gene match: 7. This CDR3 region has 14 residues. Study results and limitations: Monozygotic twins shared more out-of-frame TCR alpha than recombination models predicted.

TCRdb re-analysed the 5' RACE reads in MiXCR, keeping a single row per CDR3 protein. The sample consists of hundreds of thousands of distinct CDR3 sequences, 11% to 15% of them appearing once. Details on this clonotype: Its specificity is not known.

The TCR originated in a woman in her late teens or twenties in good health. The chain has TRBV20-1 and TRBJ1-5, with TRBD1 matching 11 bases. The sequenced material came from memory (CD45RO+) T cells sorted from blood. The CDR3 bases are TGCAGTGCCTGGGGACAGGGGGGAGCTCAGCCCCAGCATTTT. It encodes CSAWGQGGAQPQHF.